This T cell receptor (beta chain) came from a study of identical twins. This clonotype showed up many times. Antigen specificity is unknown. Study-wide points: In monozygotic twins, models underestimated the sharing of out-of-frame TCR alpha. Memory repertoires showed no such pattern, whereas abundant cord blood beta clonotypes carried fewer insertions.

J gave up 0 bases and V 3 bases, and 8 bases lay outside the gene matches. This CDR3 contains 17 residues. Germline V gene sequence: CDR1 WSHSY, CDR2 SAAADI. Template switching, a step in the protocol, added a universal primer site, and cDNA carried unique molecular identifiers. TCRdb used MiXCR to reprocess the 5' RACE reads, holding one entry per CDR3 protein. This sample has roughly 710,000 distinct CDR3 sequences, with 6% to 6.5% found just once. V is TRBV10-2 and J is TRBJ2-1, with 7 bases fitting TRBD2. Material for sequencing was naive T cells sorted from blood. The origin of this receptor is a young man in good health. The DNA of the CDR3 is TGCGCCAGCAGTGACTGGAGGACTAGGGACTCCTACAATGAGCAGTTCTTC. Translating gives CASSDWRTRDSYNEQFF.